Sequencing of this TCR beta chain was carried out in a study of cytomegalovirus exposure and HLA in healthy donors. In nominal health when sampled, donors likely had unrecorded immune exposures nonetheless. The CDR3 runs to 13 residues. Trimming took 3 bases from V and 2 from J, leaving 11 bases between them. Germline assignment: CDR1 GTSNPN and CDR2 SVGIG (reference sequence). This PCR relied on a set of 60 Vbeta primers and 13 Jbeta primers. TCRdb's table, derived via immunoSEQ multiplex PCR, lists solely in-frame clones and lacks some. The sample yields 210,000 or so clones, over 80% seen once. Note on this clone: The antigen is not known.

Study observations and caveats: Exclusion as indistinguishable affected some V segments, including TRBV6-2 and TRBV6-3. In a later analysis, a genetic analysis reported fewer productive-TCR N-insertions in an Asian-associated ancestry cluster than the cohort average. Rare TCR sequences dominated, though some public TCRs recurred in many donors.

The TCR sequence derives from a boy younger than 10 in good health and CMV-seronegative. The chain combines TRBV30 with TRBJ2-7; D is perhaps TRBD2 (6 bases). The sample consisted of PBMCs. CDR3 DNA: TGTGCCTGGAGGGGACTGCCCGCCTACGAGCAGTACTTC. It is translated as CAWRGLPAYEQYF.